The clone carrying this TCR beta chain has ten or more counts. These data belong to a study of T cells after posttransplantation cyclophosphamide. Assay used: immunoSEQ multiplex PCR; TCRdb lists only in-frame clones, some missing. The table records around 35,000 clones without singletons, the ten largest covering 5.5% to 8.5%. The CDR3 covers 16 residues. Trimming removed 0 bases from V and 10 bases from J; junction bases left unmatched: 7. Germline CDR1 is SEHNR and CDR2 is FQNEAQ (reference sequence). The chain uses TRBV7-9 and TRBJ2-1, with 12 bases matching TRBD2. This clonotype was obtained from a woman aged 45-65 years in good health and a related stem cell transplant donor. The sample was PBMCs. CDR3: CASSLALAGGPREQFF. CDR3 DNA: TGTGCCAGCAGCTTAGCGCTAGCGGGAGGGCCCCGAGAGCAGTTCTTC.